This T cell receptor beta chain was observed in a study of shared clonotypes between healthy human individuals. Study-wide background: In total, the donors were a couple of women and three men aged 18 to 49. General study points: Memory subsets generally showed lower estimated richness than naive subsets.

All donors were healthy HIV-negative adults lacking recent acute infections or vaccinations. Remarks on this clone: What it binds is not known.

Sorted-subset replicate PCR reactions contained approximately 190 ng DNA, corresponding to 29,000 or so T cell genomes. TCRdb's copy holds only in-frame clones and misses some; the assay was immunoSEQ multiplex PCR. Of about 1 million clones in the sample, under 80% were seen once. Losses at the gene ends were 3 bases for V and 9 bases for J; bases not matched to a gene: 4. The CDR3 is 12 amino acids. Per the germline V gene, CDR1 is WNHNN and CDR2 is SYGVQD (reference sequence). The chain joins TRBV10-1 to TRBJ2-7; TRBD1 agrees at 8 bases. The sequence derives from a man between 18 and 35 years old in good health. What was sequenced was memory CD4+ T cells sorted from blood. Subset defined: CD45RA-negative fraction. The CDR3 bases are TGCGCCAGCAGTGATCCCGGACAGGGGCAGTACTTC. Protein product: CASSDPGQGQYF.